This paragraph reports one T cell receptor beta chain. This sample is part of a study of blood T cell repertoires in COVID-19. Whole-study context: There were acute and convalescent COVID-19 samples, and they came from the United States, Italy and Spain. Sources were T cells, B-cell-depleted T cells, or PBMCs; the material itself was cDNA or gDNA.

The authors' processing: Nucleated cell counts were estimated from reference gene primer amplification. The assay was immunoSEQ multiplex PCR, and TCRdb's table has in-frame clones only and misses some. The V and J calls and clone size come from that table; D and trimming were worked out from the DNA. The sample shows more than 100,000 clones, over 70% of them seen only once. The material sequenced was peripheral blood. This TCR was recovered from a middle-aged man with active COVID-19.

The DNA for the CDR3 is TGTGCCAGCAGCTCCCGACTAGCGGGGGGTTTTGAGCAGTTCTTC. This gives the protein CASSSRLAGGFEQFF. The gene calls are TRBV11-3 and TRBJ2-1; 13 positions agree with TRBD2. Per the germline V gene, CDR1 is SGHNT and CDR2 is YENEEA. This CDR3 region has 15 residues. The V gene end was trimmed by 4 bases and the J gene end by 9 bases; junction bases not matched to a gene: 6.